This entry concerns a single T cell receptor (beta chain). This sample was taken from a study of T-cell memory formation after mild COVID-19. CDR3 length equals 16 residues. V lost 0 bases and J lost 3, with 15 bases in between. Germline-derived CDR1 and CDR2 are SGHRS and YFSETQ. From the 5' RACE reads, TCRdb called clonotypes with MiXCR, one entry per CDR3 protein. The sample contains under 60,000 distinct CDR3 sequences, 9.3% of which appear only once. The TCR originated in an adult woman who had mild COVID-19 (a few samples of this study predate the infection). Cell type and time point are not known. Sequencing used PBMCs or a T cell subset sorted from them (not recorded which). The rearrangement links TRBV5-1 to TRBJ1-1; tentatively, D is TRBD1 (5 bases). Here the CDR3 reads CASSLAGPQGDTEAFF. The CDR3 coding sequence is TGCGCCAGCAGCTTGGCAGGACCGCAGGGAGACACTGAAGCTTTCTTT.